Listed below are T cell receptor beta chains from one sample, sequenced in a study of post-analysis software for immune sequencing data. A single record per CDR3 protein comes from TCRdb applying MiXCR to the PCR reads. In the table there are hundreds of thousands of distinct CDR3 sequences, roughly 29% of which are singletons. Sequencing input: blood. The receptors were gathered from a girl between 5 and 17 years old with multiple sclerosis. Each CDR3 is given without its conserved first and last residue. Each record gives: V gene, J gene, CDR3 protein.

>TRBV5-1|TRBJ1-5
ASSLGTGHYQPQH
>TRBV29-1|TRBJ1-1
SVEDRALGTEAF
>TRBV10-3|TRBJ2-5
ATGLAGDSKTQY
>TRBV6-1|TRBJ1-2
ASSEGGGNNYGYT
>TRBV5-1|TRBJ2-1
ASSPQTDYNEQF
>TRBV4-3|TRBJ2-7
ASSQSAGGGYEQY
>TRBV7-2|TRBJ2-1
ASSVSGLAGSEQF
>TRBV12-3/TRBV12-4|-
ASRVGPSEQY
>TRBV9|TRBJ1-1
ASSVAAGGALDTEAF
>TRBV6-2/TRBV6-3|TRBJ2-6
ASSLGSPGANVLT
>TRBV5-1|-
ASSSQTGVRNEQY
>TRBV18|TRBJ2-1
ASSPPRASGSNEQF
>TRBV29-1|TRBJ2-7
SVGGLGPTYEQY
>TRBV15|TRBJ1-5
ATSRGLTGLRGNDQPQH
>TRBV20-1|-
SARDRPHEQY
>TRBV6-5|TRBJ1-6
ASSYSLRDSSNSPLH
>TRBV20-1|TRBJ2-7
SATGLAGGIEQY
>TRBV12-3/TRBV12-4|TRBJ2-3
ASRTGSGGMRTDTQY
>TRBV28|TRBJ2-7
ASSGDTPLYEQY